This TCR beta chain was identified during a study of control samples from healthy donors and cancer patients. Germline-derived CDR1 and CDR2 are SQVTM and ANQGSEA. The CDR3 runs 15 residues. V lost 1 base, J lost 3 bases, and 16 bases lay in between. The protocol was immunoSEQ multiplex PCR, while the TCRdb copy is restricted to in-frame clones and leaves out a portion. The sample includes 150,000 to 190,000 clones, over 90% of them seen just once. Only one count was recorded for this clone. The chain links TRBV29-1 to TRBJ2-7, with D possibly matching TRBD1 (5 bases). The source of this sequence is a man over 45 in good health. The sequenced material came from blood. Here the CDR3 reads CSVEVQAAGDYEQYF. CDR3 coding DNA: TGCAGCGTTGAAGTACAGGCCGCCGGTGACTACGAGCAGTACTTC.